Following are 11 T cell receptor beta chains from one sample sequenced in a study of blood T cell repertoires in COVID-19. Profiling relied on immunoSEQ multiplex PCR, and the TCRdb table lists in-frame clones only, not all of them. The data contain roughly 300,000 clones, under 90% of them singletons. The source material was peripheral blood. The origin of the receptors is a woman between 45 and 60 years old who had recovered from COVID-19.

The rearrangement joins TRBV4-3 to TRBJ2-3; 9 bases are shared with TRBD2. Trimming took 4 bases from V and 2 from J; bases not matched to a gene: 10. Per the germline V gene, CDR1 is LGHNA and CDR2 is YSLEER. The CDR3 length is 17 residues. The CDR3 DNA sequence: TGCGCCAGCAGCCGGGAAGTAGCGGGAGTTAACACAGATACGCAGTATTTT. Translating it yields CASSREVAGVNTDTQYF.

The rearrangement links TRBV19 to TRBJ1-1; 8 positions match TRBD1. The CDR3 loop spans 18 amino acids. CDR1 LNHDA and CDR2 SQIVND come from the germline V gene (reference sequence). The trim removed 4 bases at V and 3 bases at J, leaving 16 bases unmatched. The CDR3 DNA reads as TGTGCCAGTAGTACAATCCCAGGGGGCGCAGGGGCGTACACTGAAGCTTTCTTT. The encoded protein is CASSTIPGGAGAYTEAFF.

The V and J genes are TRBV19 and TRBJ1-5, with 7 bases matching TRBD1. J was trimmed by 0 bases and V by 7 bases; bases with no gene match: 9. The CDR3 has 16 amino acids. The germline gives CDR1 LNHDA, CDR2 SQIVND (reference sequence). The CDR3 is CASNLTGDHSNQPQHF. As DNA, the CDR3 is TGTGCCAGTAACCTCACAGGGGACCATAGCAATCAGCCCCAGCATTTT.

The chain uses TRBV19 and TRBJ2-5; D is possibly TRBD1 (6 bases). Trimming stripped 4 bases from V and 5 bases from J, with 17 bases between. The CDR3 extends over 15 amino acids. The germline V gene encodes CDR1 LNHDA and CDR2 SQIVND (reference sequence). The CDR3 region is CASSSSQGPWETQYF. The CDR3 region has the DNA TGTGCCAGTAGTAGTAGTCAGGGGCCCTGGGAGACCCAGTACTTC.

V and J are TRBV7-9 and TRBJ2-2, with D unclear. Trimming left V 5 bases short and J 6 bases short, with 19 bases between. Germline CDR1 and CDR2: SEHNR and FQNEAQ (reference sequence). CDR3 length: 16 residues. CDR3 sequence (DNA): TGTGCCAGCAGCCCGTTTCCGCTAGATATATCCGGGGAGCTGTTTTTT. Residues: CASSPFPLDISGELFF. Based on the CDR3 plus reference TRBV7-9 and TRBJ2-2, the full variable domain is DTGVSQNPRHKITKRGQNVTFRCDPISEHNRLYWYRQTLGQGPEFLTYFQNEAQLEKSRLLSDRFSAERPKGSFSTLEIQRTEQGDSAMYLCASSPFPLDISGELFFGEGSRLTVL.

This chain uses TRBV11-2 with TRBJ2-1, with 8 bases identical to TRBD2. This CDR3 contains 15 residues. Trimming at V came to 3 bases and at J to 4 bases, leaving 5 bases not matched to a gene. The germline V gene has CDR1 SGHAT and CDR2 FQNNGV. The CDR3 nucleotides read TGTGCCAGCAGCTTCGGACGGGAGGGGTACAATGAGCAGTTCTTC. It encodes CASSFGREGYNEQFF.

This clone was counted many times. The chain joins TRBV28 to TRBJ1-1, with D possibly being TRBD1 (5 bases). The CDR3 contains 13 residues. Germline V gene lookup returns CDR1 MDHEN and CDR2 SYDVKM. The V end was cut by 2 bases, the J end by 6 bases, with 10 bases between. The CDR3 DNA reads TGTGCCAGCAGTTTAACGCAGGGCGCTGAAGCTTTCTTT. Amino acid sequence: CASSLTQGAEAFF.

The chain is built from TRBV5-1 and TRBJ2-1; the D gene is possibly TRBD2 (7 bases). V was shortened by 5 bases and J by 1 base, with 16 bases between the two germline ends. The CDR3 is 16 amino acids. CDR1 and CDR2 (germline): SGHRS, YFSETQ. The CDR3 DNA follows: TGCGCCAGCAGTTATTCGGGGGGCACTTCCTACAATGAGCAGTTCTTC. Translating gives CASSYSGGTSYNEQFF.

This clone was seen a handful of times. CDR3 in DNA: TGTGCCTGGAGTGTAGGGATTGGGAGGGGTCCGTACTTC. As protein: CAWSVGIGRGPYF. This chain joins TRBV30 and TRBJ2-7, with TRBD2 identical over 7 bases. The CDR3 totals 13 residues. Looked up from germline, CDR1 is GTSNPN and CDR2 is SVGIG (reference sequence). The junction had 11 bases not matched to a gene; V was cut back by 0 bases and J by 12 bases.

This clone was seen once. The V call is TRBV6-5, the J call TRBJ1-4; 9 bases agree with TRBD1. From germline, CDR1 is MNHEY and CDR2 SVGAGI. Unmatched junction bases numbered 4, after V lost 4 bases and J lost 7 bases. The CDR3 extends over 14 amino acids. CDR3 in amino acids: CASSSGTGREKLFF. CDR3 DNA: TGTGCCAGCAGTTCCGGGACAGGGCGTGAAAAACTGTTTTTT.

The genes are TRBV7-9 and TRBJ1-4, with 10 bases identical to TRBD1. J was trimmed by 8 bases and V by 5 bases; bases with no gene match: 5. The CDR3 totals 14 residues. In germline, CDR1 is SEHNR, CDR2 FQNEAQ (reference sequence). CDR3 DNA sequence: TGTGCCAGCAGCCTGGACAGGGGGAAAGAAAAACTGTTTTTT. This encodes CASSLDRGKEKLFF. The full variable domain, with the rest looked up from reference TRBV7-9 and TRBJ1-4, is DTGVSQNPRHKITKRGQNVTFRCDPISEHNRLYWYRQTLGQGPEFLTYFQNEAQLEKSRLLSDRFSAERPKGSFSTLEIQRTEQGDSAMYLCASSLDRGKEKLFFGSGTQLSVL.